These 20 T cell receptor beta chains were sequenced from one sample in a study of molecular identifiers for immune sequencing clone quantification. TCRdb re-called the PCR reads with MiXCR, one entry per CDR3 protein. Here the sample spans about 320,000 distinct CDR3 sequences, about a fifth being singletons. Sequences were obtained from naive CD8+ T cells from blood, with Jurkat cell RNA spiked in. Specified subset: FACS-sorted CD8+CD4-CCR7+CD45RA+ naive T cells. All receptors come from a human donor in good health. Some libraries in this study had Jurkat cell RNA spiked in.

This clonotype was seen repeatedly, ten times or more. The chain carries TRBV28 and TRBJ2-5; 8 positions match TRBD1. This CDR3 has 18 amino acids. CDR1 is MDHEN, CDR2 SYDVKM, per germline. The V segment lost 10 bases and the J segment 0 bases; nucleotides outside the gene matches: 19. This CDR3 is CATRTGNGFGGNQETQYF. The CDR3 DNA reads as TGTGCCACCCGGACAGGGAACGGGTTTGGCGGGAACCAAGAGACCCAGTACTTC.

This clonotype was observed many times. CDR3 sequence: CASSFGLGRGYEQYF. CDR3 bases: TGTGCCAGCAGCTTTGGCCTGGGCAGGGGCTACGAGCAGTACTTC. The chain couples TRBV13 to TRBJ2-7; D possibly corresponds to TRBD1 (6 bases). The CDR3 sequence is 15 residues long. Per germline, CDR1 PRHDT and CDR2 FYEKMQ (reference sequence). The V and J ends lost 3 bases and 3 bases respectively, with 15 bases between them.

CDR3 in DNA: TGCAGTGCCAGGGCCCTAGCAAACACCGGGGAGCTGTTTTTT. It codes for CSARALANTGELFF. The J gene is TRBJ2-2, the V gene TRBV20-1; D is tentatively TRBD1 or TRBD2 (5 bases each). Germline CDR1 and CDR2: DFQATT and SNEGSKA (reference sequence). The CDR3 is 14 amino acids. V gave up 6 bases and J gave up 2 bases, with 13 bases separating them.

Comments on this clonotype: It may be a read error: a sequence one base away is much more abundant. A read error is likely, as this CDR3 ends without the conserved phenylalanine or tryptophan. The J gene is TRBJ2-1, the V gene TRBV27; 8 bases match TRBD2. There are 16 residues in the CDR3. Germline-derived CDR1 and CDR2 are MNHEY and SMNVEV (reference sequence). Trimming removed 5 bases from V and 2 bases from J; junction bases left unmatched: 8. This chain's CDR3 is CASSPRGRGAYNEQFS. The CDR3 coding sequence is TGTGCCAGCAGTCCCCGGGGGCGGGGGGCCTACAATGAGCAGTTCTCC.

A few counts support this clonotype. The V gene is TRBV5-1, the J gene TRBJ2-1, with 9 positions matching TRBD2. CDR1 is SGHRS, CDR2 YFSETQ, per germline. The CDR3 is 16 amino acids. The trim removed 0 bases at V and 6 bases at J, leaving 7 bases unmatched. The CDR3 sequence: CASSLGPSGIFNEQFF. CDR3 DNA: TGCGCCAGCAGCTTGGGCCCTAGCGGGATTTTCAATGAGCAGTTCTTC.

This clonotype was observed many times. The rearrangement joins TRBV4-3 to TRBJ2-7; no clear D. With 0 bases removed from V and 0 bases from J, the gap between germline ends came to 12 bases. Germline CDR1 LGHNA, CDR2 YSLEER. The CDR3 sequence is 16 residues long. The CDR3 loop is CASSQDLGALSYEQYF. CDR3 nucleotide sequence: TGCGCCAGCAGCCAAGATCTAGGTGCCCTCTCCTACGAGCAGTACTTC.

The table lists this clonotype with a few counts. The chain recombines TRBV19 with TRBJ2-4, with unresolved D. From germline, CDR1 is LNHDA and CDR2 SQIVND (reference sequence). The CDR3 is 16 residues long. The germline V and J ends were trimmed by 3 bases and 0 bases, with 12 bases remaining between them. The CDR3 spells CASSMWLEIAKNIQYF. The CDR3 DNA follows: TGTGCCAGTAGTATGTGGTTAGAAATAGCCAAAAACATTCAGTACTTC.

The sample holds one count of this clonotype. A read error is possible here, since a much larger clone lies one base away. The chain carries TRBV6-5 and TRBJ2-5, with D unclear. The CDR3 length is 17 residues. The germline CDR1 and CDR2 sequences are MNHEY and SVGAGI. The CDR3 sequence: CASSQASYSIGTETQCF. For the CDR3, the DNA is TGTGCCAGCAGCCAGGCCTCCTATAGTATAGGCACGGAGACCCAGTGCTTC.

This clonotype was seen ten or more times. This sequence joins TRBV5-6 and TRBJ1-5; 11 positions agree with TRBD1. The junction had 3 bases not matched to a gene; V was cut back by 0 bases and J by 4 bases. CDR1 and CDR2 (germline): SGHDT, YYEEEE. This CDR3 has 16 residues. CDR3 sequence: CASSLGGQGANQPQHF. CDR3 sequence (DNA): TGTGCCAGCAGCTTGGGAGGACAGGGGGCAAATCAGCCCCAGCATTTT.

This clonotype has just a few counts. V and J are TRBV20-1 and TRBJ2-7; TRBD2 is a possible D gene (5 bases). The CDR3 totals 11 residues. The germline V gene has CDR1 DFQATT and CDR2 SNEGSKA (reference sequence). The CDR3 coding sequence is TGCAGCGGGATAGCGCATTCCGAGCAGTACTTC. Protein: CSGIAHSEQYF.

The V call is TRBV10-2, the J call TRBJ2-7; TRBD1 might be the D (6 bases). The CDR3 has 14 residues. The germline V and J ends were trimmed by 5 bases and 2 bases, with 13 bases remaining between them. CDR1 and CDR2 (germline): WSHSY, SAAADI. The CDR3 region has the DNA TGCGCCAGCAGTCGGAGCCGGGACACCTACGAGCAGTACTTC. Its translation: CASSRSRDTYEQYF.

This clonotype was seen many times. This rearrangement joins TRBV29-1 to TRBJ2-2; 8 bases fit TRBD1. The CDR3 is made up of 15 amino acids. J lost 4 bases, V lost 0 bases, and 4 bases had no gene match. CDR1 SQVTM and CDR2 ANQGSEA come from the germline V gene. The CDR3 loop is CSVEDAGGGTGELFF. CDR3 nucleotides: TGCAGCGTTGAAGATGCAGGGGGCGGCACCGGGGAGCTGTTTTTT.

At least ten counts were recorded for this clonotype. This chain uses TRBV12-5 with TRBJ2-1; possibly TRBD1 for D (5 bases). The CDR3 is 16 amino acids. The germline V gene encodes CDR1 LGHNT and CDR2 FRNRAP. Trimming removed 1 base from V and 12 bases from J, with 22 bases in between. The CDR3 spells CASGLDAEQGVGVQFF. CDR3 nucleotide sequence: TGTGCTAGTGGTTTGGATGCGGAGCAAGGGGTAGGTGTGCAGTTCTTC.

Ten or more counts support this clonotype. V and J are TRBV12-5 and TRBJ2-2; 8 bases agree with TRBD2. The V gene end was trimmed by 3 bases and the J gene end by 1 base; junction bases not matched to a gene: 7. The CDR3 consists of 17 residues. The V gene's germline CDR1 is LGHNT and CDR2 FRNRAP. The CDR3 region is CASGFEAGGWNTGELFF. CDR3 sequence (DNA): TGTGCTAGTGGTTTTGAGGCGGGAGGTTGGAACACCGGGGAGCTGTTTTTT.

This clonotype was counted ten times or more. The rearrangement joins TRBV28 to TRBJ2-3; D not certain. Per the germline V gene, CDR1 is MDHEN and CDR2 is SYDVKM. This CDR3 has 16 amino acids. The V end lost 10 bases, the J end lost 2 bases, and 22 bases lay between the germline ends. The CDR3 region is CATTQLKEIHTDTQYF. CDR3 DNA sequence: TGTGCCACCACCCAATTAAAGGAGATACACACAGATACGCAGTATTTT.

This clonotype has at least ten counts. The V gene is TRBV7-9, the J gene TRBJ2-7; the D gene is possibly TRBD2 (5 bases). Germline V gene data show CDR1 as SEHNR and CDR2 as FQNEAQ (reference sequence). Trimming removed 5 bases at V and 6 bases at J, with 14 bases between. CDR3 length equals 13 residues. CDR3 protein: CASSPSIRGEQYF. CDR3 nucleotides: TGTGCCAGCAGCCCAAGCATCCGGGGCGAGCAGTACTTC.

This sequence joins TRBV6-2 or TRBV6-3 and TRBJ2-5; tentatively, D is TRBD1 or TRBD2 (5 bases each). The CDR3 has 14 residues. The germline V and J ends were trimmed by 5 bases and 1 base, with 11 bases remaining between them. The germline V gene has CDR1 MNHEY and CDR2 SVGEGT. This CDR3 is CASSQHGTQETQYF. CDR3 DNA: TGTGCCAGCAGTCAACACGGGACCCAAGAGACCCAGTACTTC.

The gene calls are TRBV4-1 and TRBJ2-3; possible D gene TRBD2, 7 bases. Trimming cost V 1 base and J 5 bases, with 13 bases left between them. This CDR3 has 15 amino acids. The germline V gene encodes CDR1 MGHRA and CDR2 YSYEKL. As DNA, the CDR3 is TGCGCCAGCAGCCAAGGTGGGGGGGCCGGAGATACGCAGTATTTT. Translation gives CASSQGGGAGDTQYF.

This clonotype was counted many times. CDR3 nucleotide sequence: TGTGCCTGGAGTCTCGTCGCGAATGAGCAGTTCTTC. Translating gives CAWSLVANEQFF. The rearrangement joins TRBV30 to TRBJ2-1; D uncertain. V dropped 2 bases and J dropped 7 bases, with 9 bases sitting between them. Per germline, CDR1 GTSNPN and CDR2 SVGIG (reference sequence). The CDR3 length is 12 residues.

Regarding this clonotype: One base away lies a much larger clone, so this may be a sequencing read error. This rearrangement joins TRBV20-1 to TRBJ1-2, with 7 bases matching TRBD1. The V gene's germline CDR1 is DFQATT and CDR2 SNEGSKA (reference sequence). CDR3 length equals 13 residues. CDR3 nucleotide sequence: TGCAGTGCAGACGGGACAGAAAACTATGGCTACGCCTTC. Translating gives CSADGTENYGYAF.